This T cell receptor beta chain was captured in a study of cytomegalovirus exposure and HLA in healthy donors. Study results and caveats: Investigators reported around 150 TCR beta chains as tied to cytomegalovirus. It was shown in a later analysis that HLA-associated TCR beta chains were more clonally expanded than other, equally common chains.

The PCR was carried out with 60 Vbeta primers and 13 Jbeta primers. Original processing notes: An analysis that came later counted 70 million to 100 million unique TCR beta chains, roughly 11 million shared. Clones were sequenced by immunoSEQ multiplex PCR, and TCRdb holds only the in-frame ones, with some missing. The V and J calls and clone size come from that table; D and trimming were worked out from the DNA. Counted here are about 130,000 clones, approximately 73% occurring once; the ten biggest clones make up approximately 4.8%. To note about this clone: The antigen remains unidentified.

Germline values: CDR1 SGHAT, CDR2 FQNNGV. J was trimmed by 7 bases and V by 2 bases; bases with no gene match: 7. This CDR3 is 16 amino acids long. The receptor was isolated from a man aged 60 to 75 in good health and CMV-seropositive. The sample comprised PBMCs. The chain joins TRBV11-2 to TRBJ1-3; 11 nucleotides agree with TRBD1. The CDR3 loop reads CASSLLLGTGGNTIYF. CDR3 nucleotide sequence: TGTGCCAGCAGCTTACTTCTCGGGACAGGGGGGAACACCATATATTTT.